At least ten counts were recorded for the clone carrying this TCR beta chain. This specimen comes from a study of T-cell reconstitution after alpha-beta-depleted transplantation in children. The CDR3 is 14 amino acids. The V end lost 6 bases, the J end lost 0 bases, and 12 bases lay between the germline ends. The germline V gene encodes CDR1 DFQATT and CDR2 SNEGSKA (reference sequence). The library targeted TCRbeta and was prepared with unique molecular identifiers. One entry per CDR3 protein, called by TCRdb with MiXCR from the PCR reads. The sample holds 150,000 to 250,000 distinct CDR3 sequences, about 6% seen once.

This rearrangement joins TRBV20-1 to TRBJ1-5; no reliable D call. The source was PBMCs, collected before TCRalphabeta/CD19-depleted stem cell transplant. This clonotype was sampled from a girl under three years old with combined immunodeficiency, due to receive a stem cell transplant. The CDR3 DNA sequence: TGCAGTGCCGCCCCGGGTAGTAGCAATCAGCCCCAGCATTTT. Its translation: CSAAPGSSNQPQHF.